This T cell receptor beta chain was captured in a study of radiotherapy plus CTLA-4 blockade in lung cancer. Study-level information: In 18% of patients, objective responses were seen; 25% to 40% had disease control.

For this clone: Antigen unknown.

The study, taken as a whole, reports: Following radiotherapy plus ipilimumab, tumor-derived TCR clones expanded in the blood. Reportedly, early blood T cell clone dynamics best predicted response, with interferon-beta.

The table came from immunoSEQ multiplex PCR; TCRdb's copy has only in-frame clones and leaves some out. Among tens of thousands of clones listed, just under 75% were seen once. Treatment of patients with chemo-refractory metastatic non-small-cell lung cancer consisted of focal radiation plus CTLA-4 blockade with ipilimumab. The CDR3 is 14 residues long. V shed 5 bases, J shed 8 bases, and the junction held 8 bases outside the gene matches. CDR1 MRHNA and CDR2 SNTAGT come from the germline V gene. Sequenced material: peripheral blood, taken from a patient treated with radiotherapy plus ipilimumab. The receptor was isolated from a human donor with non-small cell lung cancer who had stable disease on radiotherapy plus ipilimumab. V and J are TRBV6-4 and TRBJ1-2; 10 bases align to TRBD1. The CDR3 region is CASSPGQGRDGYTF. In nucleotides, the CDR3 is TGTGCCAGCAGTCCGGGACAGGGGCGGGACGGCTACACCTTC.